This T cell receptor (beta chain) was captured by sequencing in a study of PD-1 blockade in mismatch repair-deficient tumors. The V gene's germline CDR1 is MDHEN and CDR2 SYDVKM. The CDR3 is 16 amino acids. The V end was cut by 5 bases, the J end by 5 bases, with 21 bases between. Here immunoSEQ multiplex PCR was the method, and the copy in TCRdb shows in-frame clones only, minus some. This sample has some 120,000 clones; around 87% occur once, and the top ten carry about 13%. The material sequenced was peripheral blood, taken 44 weeks after starting pembrolizumab. This chain uses TRBV28 with TRBJ2-5; a weak D match, TRBD1 (6 bases). The source is an adult with mismatch repair-deficient cancer. For the CDR3, the DNA is TGTGCCAGCAGTCCCGAGACAGGTCGAGGAGCGGAGACCCAGTACTTC. This translates into CASSPETGRGAETQYF.